This T cell receptor beta chain was sequenced during a study of T-cell memory formation after mild COVID-19. MiXCR, applied by TCRdb to the 5' RACE reads, yields one record per CDR3 protein. This sample has approximately 340,000 distinct CDR3 sequences; over 10% occur once, and the top ten carry about a fifth. CDR1 SGHRS and CDR2 YFSETQ come from the germline V gene. CDR3 length: 14 residues. Trimming took 6 bases from V and 0 from J, leaving 7 bases between them. This clonotype was seen ten or more times. The chain has TRBV5-1 and TRBJ2-6; D not resolved. Input material: PBMCs or a T cell subset sorted from them (not recorded which). The sequence came from a man between 18 and 35 years old who had mild COVID-19 (a few samples of this study predate the infection). Cell type and time point are not known. The CDR3 DNA follows: TGCGCCAGCAACCCGATCTCTGGGGCCAACGTCCTGACTTTC. Protein product: CASNPISGANVLTF.